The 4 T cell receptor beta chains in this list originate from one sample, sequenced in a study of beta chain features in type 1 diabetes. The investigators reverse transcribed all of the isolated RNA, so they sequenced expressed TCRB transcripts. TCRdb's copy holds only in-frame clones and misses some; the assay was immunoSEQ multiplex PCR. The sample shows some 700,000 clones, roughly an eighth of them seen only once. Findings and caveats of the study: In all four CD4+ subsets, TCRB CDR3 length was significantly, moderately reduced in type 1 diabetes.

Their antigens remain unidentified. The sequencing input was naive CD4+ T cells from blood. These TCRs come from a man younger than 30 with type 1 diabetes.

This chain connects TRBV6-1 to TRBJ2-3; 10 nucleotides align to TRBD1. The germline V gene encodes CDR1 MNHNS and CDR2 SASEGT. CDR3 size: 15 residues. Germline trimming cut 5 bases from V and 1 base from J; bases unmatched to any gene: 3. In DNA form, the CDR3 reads TGTGCCAGCAGTTTTGGGACAGGGGGCACAGATACGCAGTATTTT. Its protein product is CASSFGTGGTDTQYF.

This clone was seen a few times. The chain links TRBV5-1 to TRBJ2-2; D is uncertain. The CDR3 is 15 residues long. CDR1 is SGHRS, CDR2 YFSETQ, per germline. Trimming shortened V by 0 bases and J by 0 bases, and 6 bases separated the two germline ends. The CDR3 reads CASSLVAPNTGELFF. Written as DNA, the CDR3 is TGCGCCAGCAGCTTGGTGGCTCCGAACACCGGGGAGCTGTTTTTT.

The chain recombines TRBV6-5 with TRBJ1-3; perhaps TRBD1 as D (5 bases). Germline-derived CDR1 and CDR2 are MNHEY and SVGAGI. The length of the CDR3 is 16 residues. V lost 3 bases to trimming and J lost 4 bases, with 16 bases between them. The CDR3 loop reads CASSYAGQEGGNTIYF. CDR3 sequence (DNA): TGTGCCAGCAGTTATGCGGGGCAAGAGGGAGGAAACACCATATATTTT.

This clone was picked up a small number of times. The CDR3 sequence: CASSLDSLEETQYF. The CDR3, as DNA: TGCGCCAGCAGCTTGGACTCGTTGGAGGAGACCCAGTACTTC. The chain combines TRBV5-1 with TRBJ2-5; the D is unclear. The CDR3 runs to 14 residues. V lost 0 bases to trimming and J lost 5 bases, with 11 bases between them. Germline values: CDR1 SGHRS, CDR2 YFSETQ.